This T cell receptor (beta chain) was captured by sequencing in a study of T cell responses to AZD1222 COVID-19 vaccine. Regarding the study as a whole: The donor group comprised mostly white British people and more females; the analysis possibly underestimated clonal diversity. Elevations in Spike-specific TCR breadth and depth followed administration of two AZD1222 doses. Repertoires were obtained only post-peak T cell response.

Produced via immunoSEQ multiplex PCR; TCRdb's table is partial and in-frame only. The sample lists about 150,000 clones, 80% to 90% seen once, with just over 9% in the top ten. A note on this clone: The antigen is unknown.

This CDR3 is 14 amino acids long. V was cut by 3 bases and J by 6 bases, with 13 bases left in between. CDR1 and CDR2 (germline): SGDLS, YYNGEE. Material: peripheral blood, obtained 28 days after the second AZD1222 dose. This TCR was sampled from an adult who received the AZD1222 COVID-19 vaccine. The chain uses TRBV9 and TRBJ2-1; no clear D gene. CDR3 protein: CASSARLAGNEQFF. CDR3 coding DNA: TGTGCCAGCAGCGCTAGACTTGCTGGCAATGAGCAGTTCTTC.